This record concerns one T cell receptor beta chain sequence. The germline V gene encodes CDR1 SGHDT and CDR2 YYEEEE. The CDR3 consists of 15 residues. V was clipped by 2 bases and J by 6 bases; unmatched bases: 6. The sample originates from a study of blood T cell repertoires in COVID-19. Study in general: Sites in the United States, Italy and Spain provided acute and convalescent COVID-19 samples. PBMCs, B-cell-depleted T cells, or T cells provided the cDNA or gDNA that made up the material.

Original processing methods: By means of reference gene primer amplification, nucleated cell counts were estimated. The table came from immunoSEQ multiplex PCR; TCRdb's copy has only in-frame clones and leaves some out. V, J and clone size were drawn from that table, and D and trimming were deduced from the DNA. The sample records about 280,000 clones, approximately 85% being singletons. Sequenced input: peripheral blood. This receptor was identified in a man aged 50 to 60 with active or convalescent COVID-19. The chain couples TRBV5-6 to TRBJ2-2; the match to TRBD2 covers 8 bases. This CDR3 is CASSFWGTSAGELFF. CDR3 DNA: TGTGCCAGCAGCTTTTGGGGGACTAGTGCCGGGGAGCTGTTTTTT.